This TCR beta chain was identified in a study of shared clonotypes between healthy human individuals. Whole-study results and caveats: Only blood underwent sampling, and tissue repertoires likely differ.

On this clone: Its antigen is not known. Other DNA sequences from this sample encode an identical CDR3 as well.

The CDR3 runs to 14 residues. Trimming stripped 3 bases from V and 0 bases from J, with 9 bases between. The germline V gene has CDR1 WNHNN and CDR2 SYGVQD (reference sequence). Repertoires were generated with immunoSEQ multiplex PCR, while TCRdb's copy carries only in-frame clones and drops some. The sample lists more than 2,000,000 clones, more than 85% seen once, with about 0.37% in the top ten. The TCR was taken from a man younger than 30 in good health. Some clones in this sample may be carry-over from other donors' samples. The sample was naive CD4+ T cells from PBMCs. Regarding subset: CD45RA+ positively selected. The rearrangement uses TRBV10-1 and TRBJ2-7; D gene unclear. The CDR3 nucleotides read TGCGCCAGCAGTGACCCGGGTTCCTCCTACGAGCAGTACTTC. Translated, it gives CASSDPGSSYEQYF.